These 19 T cell receptor beta chains were sequenced from one sample in a study of read filtering for tumor transcriptome and immune sequencing. The library was built from roughly 400 ng RNA with molecular barcoded adaptors for alpha/delta and beta/gamma chains. Via MiXCR, TCRdb re-called the reads, giving one row per CDR3 protein. This sample has about 24,000 distinct CDR3 sequences; under 25% occur once, and the top ten carry more than 40%. Sequenced material: a population of CD138-negative cells sorted from bone marrow. Receptors originate from a donor older than 35 with multiple myeloma.

This clonotype was recorded many times. The J gene is TRBJ2-6, the V gene TRBV29-1; D is undetermined. V was trimmed by 5 bases and J by 0 bases, leaving 11 bases between them. Germline lookup yields CDR1 SQVTM and CDR2 ANQGSEA. The CDR3 loop spans 15 amino acids. The chain's CDR3 is CSVFGGPSGANVLTF. The CDR3 bases are TGCAGCGTTTTTGGCGGTCCCTCTGGGGCCAACGTCCTGACTTTC.

V gene TRBV12-3 or TRBV12-4 combines with J gene TRBJ2-7; no clear D gene. V dropped 1 base and J dropped 3 bases, with 7 bases sitting between them. The CDR3 has 13 amino acids. As DNA, the CDR3 is TGTGCCAGCAGTTTAGGGCAGCTCTACGAGCAGTACTTC. Its protein product is CASSLGQLYEQYF.

The V and J genes are TRBV20-1 and TRBJ2-1; 8 positions match TRBD2. Germline V gene sequence: CDR1 DFQATT, CDR2 SNEGSKA (reference sequence). This CDR3 has 14 amino acids. The CDR3 region is CRPRVGTSLREQFF. CDR3 sequence (DNA): TGCAGACCTAGGGTGGGGACTAGTTTACGTGAGCAGTTCTTC.

The chain recombines TRBV27 with TRBJ1-3; possible D gene TRBD1, 6 bases. CDR3 size: 15 residues. V dropped 4 bases and J dropped 1 base, with 11 bases sitting between them. Germline lookup yields CDR1 MNHEY and CDR2 SMNVEV (reference sequence). In DNA, the CDR3 is TGTGCCAGCAGTTCGGGACATAGATCTGGAAACACCATATATTTT. It yields the protein CASSSGHRSGNTIYF.

This clonotype has ten or more counts. The chain is built from TRBV7-9 and TRBJ2-5, with TRBD2 identical over 9 bases. V was clipped by 8 bases and J by 2 bases; unmatched bases: 6. The CDR3 runs to 14 residues. The germline gives CDR1 SEHNR, CDR2 FQNEAQ (reference sequence). As DNA, the CDR3 is TGTGCCAGCTCCCCAGCGGGGGGTCAAGAGACCCAGTACTTC. Protein: CASSPAGGQETQYF.

This clonotype has ten or more counts. The rearrangement uses TRBV28 and TRBJ2-2; no clear D. The V gene lost 3 bases and the J gene lost 6 bases, with 8 bases spanning the gap. The length of the CDR3 is 13 residues. The germline V gene has CDR1 MDHEN and CDR2 SYDVKM. CDR3 DNA: TGTGCCAGCAGTTTTACGGTAGCCGGGGAGCTGTTTTTT. Residues: CASSFTVAGELFF.

The chain couples TRBV20-1 to TRBJ1-5; 9 bases are a match to TRBD1. V shed 5 bases, J shed 6 bases, and the junction held 11 bases outside the gene matches. Germline V lookup: CDR1 DFQATT, CDR2 SNEGSKA (reference sequence). The CDR3 covers 15 residues. As DNA, the CDR3 is TGCAGTGCTGCCCGAGGACAGGGGTTTGGTCAGCCCCAGCATTTT. It yields the protein CSAARGQGFGQPQHF.

This clonotype was recorded a few times. CDR3 sequence (DNA): TGCAGTGCCACGGGTCACGGGTCAGATACGCAGTATTTT. Protein product: CSATGHGSDTQYF. This chain uses TRBV20-1 with TRBJ2-3; D unresolved. V lost 6 bases and J lost 4, with 14 bases in between. Per germline, CDR1 DFQATT and CDR2 SNEGSKA (reference sequence). The CDR3 sequence is 13 residues long.

As concerns this clonotype: A much larger clonotype is one base distant, so this may be a read error. This sequence joins TRBV7-9 and TRBJ2-1; D gene unclear. CDR1 is SEHNR and CDR2 is FQNEAQ in the germline V gene (reference sequence). The CDR3 is 15 amino acids. V was shortened by 0 bases and J by 4 bases, with 10 bases between the two germline ends. Written as DNA, the CDR3 is TGTGCCAGCAGCTTAGCCAGGAACCGATACAATGAGCAGTTCTTC. Its protein is CASSLARNRYNEQFF.

This clonotype was counted ten times or more. The chain carries TRBV24-1 and TRBJ2-2; 9 bases agree with TRBD1. V was pared by 3 bases and J by 3 bases, with 4 bases of the junction left unmatched. Per the germline V gene, CDR1 is KGHDR and CDR2 is SFDVKD. The CDR3 loop spans 16 amino acids. CDR3 sequence: CATSDLDRGDTGELFF. As DNA, the CDR3 is TGTGCCACCAGTGATCTGGACAGGGGAGACACCGGGGAGCTGTTTTTT.

This clonotype was observed at least ten times. The chain uses TRBV28 and TRBJ1-1; D is possibly TRBD1 (5 bases). Germline CDR1 and CDR2: MDHEN and SYDVKM. The CDR3 has 13 amino acids. Deletions cut 8 bases from V and 5 bases from J, with 15 bases between. This CDR3 is CASDRGRKTEAFF. As DNA, the CDR3 is TGTGCCAGCGACCGGGGGAGGAAAACTGAAGCTTTCTTT.

About this clonotype: A much larger clone differs from this one at a single base, so this may be a read error. The chain joins TRBV20-1 to TRBJ2-1; TRBD2 agrees at 13 bases. The length of the CDR3 is 16 residues. CDR1 and CDR2 from the germline V gene are DFQATT and SNEGSKA (reference sequence). The CDR3 DNA reads as TGCAGTGCTAGTGATCAGGGACTAGCGGGGAGGGCTGAGCGGTTCTTC. Translated, it gives CSASDQGLAGRAERFF.

This chain links TRBV5-1 with TRBJ2-1; maybe TRBD1 (6 bases). Looked up from germline, CDR1 is SGHRS and CDR2 is YFSETQ. V was trimmed by 5 bases and J by 6 bases, leaving 18 bases between them. The CDR3 is 15 residues long. The CDR3 nucleotides are TGCGCCAGCAGAGGGCCCAGGGGAGACCTCAATGAGCAGTTCTTC. Its protein product is CASRGPRGDLNEQFF.

This chain links TRBV28 with TRBJ1-1; no clear D. Deletions cut 8 bases from V and 7 bases from J, with 17 bases between. Germline V gene lookup returns CDR1 MDHEN and CDR2 SYDVKM. This CDR3 contains 13 residues. The CDR3 spells CASAGVGLGEAFF. The DNA of the CDR3 is TGTGCCAGCGCCGGTGTTGGGTTGGGTGAAGCTTTCTTT. Using reference TRBV28 and TRBJ1-1 for the parts outside the CDR3, the full variable domain is DVKVTQSSRYLVKRTGEKVFLECVQDMDHENMFWYRQDPGLGLRLIYFSYDVKMKEKGDIPEGYSVSREKKERFSLILESASTNQTSMYLCASAGVGLGEAFFGQGTRLTVV.

Ten or more counts support this clonotype. The chain couples TRBV28 to TRBJ2-5; 9 nucleotides line up with TRBD1. The CDR3 extends over 15 amino acids. Germline trimming cut 3 bases from V and 2 bases from J; bases unmatched to any gene: 4. CDR1 and CDR2 from the germline V gene are MDHEN and SYDVKM. Here the CDR3 reads CASSFHRGLQETQYF. DNA of the CDR3: TGTGCCAGCAGTTTTCACAGGGGGCTACAAGAGACCCAGTACTTC. The full variable domain, completed using reference TRBV28 and TRBJ2-5, is DVKVTQSSRYLVKRTGEKVFLECVQDMDHENMFWYRQDPGLGLRLIYFSYDVKMKEKGDIPEGYSVSREKKERFSLILESASTNQTSMYLCASSFHRGLQETQYFGPGTRLLVL.

The J gene is TRBJ2-1, the V gene TRBV5-1; 11 bases match TRBD1. Germline V CDR1 and CDR2: SGHRS, YFSETQ. The CDR3 length is 16 residues. J lost 6 bases, V lost 2 bases, and 7 bases had no gene match. The CDR3 DNA sequence: TGCGCCAGCAGCTTACCGGGACAGGGGGGAGGCAATGAGCAGTTCTTC. Translation: CASSLPGQGGGNEQFF. Full variable domain (rest looked up from reference TRBV5-1 and TRBJ2-1): KAGVTQTPRYLIKTRGQQVTLSCSPISGHRSVSWYQQTPGQGLQFLFEYFSETQRNKGNFPGRFSGRQFSNSRSEMNVSTLELGDSALYLCASSLPGQGGGNEQFFGPGTRLTVL.

Ten or more counts support this clonotype. V and J are TRBV6-5 and TRBJ2-1; 7 bases agree with TRBD1. The trim removed 4 bases at V and 6 bases at J, leaving 9 bases unmatched. CDR3 length: 15 residues. From germline, CDR1 is MNHEY and CDR2 SVGAGI. The CDR3 nucleotides are TGTGCCAGCAGTTCGACCTTGACAGGGCCCAATGAGCAGTTCTTC. Amino acids: CASSSTLTGPNEQFF.

This clonotype showed up many times. The chain has TRBV29-1 and TRBJ1-1; D perhaps matches TRBD1 (6 bases). Trimming removed 7 bases at V and 1 base at J, with 10 bases between. The CDR3 loop spans 12 amino acids. Germline-derived CDR1 and CDR2 are SQVTM and ANQGSEA. For the CDR3, the DNA is TGCAGCGGACAGGATCCGAACACTGAAGCTTTCTTT. It encodes CSGQDPNTEAFF.

This clonotype was recorded many times. This sequence joins TRBV4-1 and TRBJ1-5; 7 bases match TRBD1. Losses at the gene ends were 4 bases for V and 7 bases for J; bases not matched to a gene: 13. Per germline, CDR1 MGHRA and CDR2 YSYEKL. The CDR3 consists of 16 residues. This chain's CDR3 is CASSRWDSQPGQPQHF. The CDR3 DNA reads as TGCGCCAGCAGCCGCTGGGACAGCCAGCCGGGCCAGCCCCAGCATTTT.